This entry lists 7 T cell receptor beta chains sequenced from one sample in a study of a mutant IDH1 vaccine in newly diagnosed glioma. Sequenced by immunoSEQ multiplex PCR; TCRdb stores in-frame clones only, minus some. The table shows 30,000 to 40,000 clones, with 84% occurring only once. Their target antigens are unknown. The time point here: week 11, during vaccination. Vaccine doses each comprised 300 ug of mutant IDH1 20-mer peptide, with topical imiquimod. Specimen: PBMCs, collected from a glioma patient whose treatment included an IDH1 peptide vaccine. These receptors were collected from a middle-aged man with glioma.

This clone was observed a handful of times. J is TRBJ2-7 and V is TRBV6-5; the D gene could be TRBD1 or TRBD2 (5 bases each). Looked up from germline, CDR1 is MNHEY and CDR2 is SVGAGI. CDR3 size: 15 residues. Trimming stripped 0 bases from V and 2 bases from J, with 11 bases between. CDR3 bases: TGTGCCAGCAGTTACTCGATTGGGACCCCCTACGAGCAGTACTTC. This codes for CASSYSIGTPYEQYF.

The rearrangement uses TRBV28 and TRBJ2-7, with 8 bases lining up with TRBD2. The CDR3 covers 14 residues. The germline V gene encodes CDR1 MDHEN and CDR2 SYDVKM. V lost 3 bases and J lost 3; bases outside the gene matches: 4. CDR3 region: CASSFRGGIYEQYF. For the CDR3, the DNA is TGTGCCAGCAGTTTCCGGGGGGGAATCTACGAGCAGTACTTC. The full variable domain, in which reference TRBV28 and TRBJ2-7 provide the parts outside the CDR3, is DVKVTQSSRYLVKRTGEKVFLECVQDMDHENMFWYRQDPGLGLRLIYFSYDVKMKEKGDIPEGYSVSREKKERFSLILESASTNQTSMYLCASSFRGGIYEQYFGPGTRLTVT.

The chain combines TRBV5-1 with TRBJ1-1, with TRBD1 as a possible D gene (6 bases). This CDR3 has 14 amino acids. V lost 4 bases and J lost 1, with 11 bases in between. Germline V gene data show CDR1 as SGHRS and CDR2 as YFSETQ. CDR3 nucleotide sequence: TGCGCCAGCAGCGAACAGGGTTGGAACACTGAAGCTTTCTTT. It is translated as CASSEQGWNTEAFF. Complete variable domain (other parts from reference TRBV5-1 and TRBJ1-1): KAGVTQTPRYLIKTRGQQVTLSCSPISGHRSVSWYQQTPGQGLQFLFEYFSETQRNKGNFPGRFSGRQFSNSRSEMNVSTLELGDSALYLCASSEQGWNTEAFFGQGTRLTVV.

This rearrangement joins TRBV20-1 to TRBJ1-2; D call uncertain. Trimming took off 6 bases at V and 4 bases at J, with 9 bases between the two ends. The CDR3 is 11 residues long. The V gene's germline CDR1 is DFQATT and CDR2 SNEGSKA (reference sequence). CDR3 loop: CSAYSSYGYTF. CDR3 DNA: TGCAGTGCCTATAGCAGCTATGGCTACACCTTC.

This sequence joins TRBV7-2 and TRBJ2-5; D is undetermined. Germline CDR1 SGHTA, CDR2 FQGNSA. The CDR3 totals 15 residues. The V gene lost 4 bases and the J gene lost 5 bases, with 17 bases spanning the gap. The CDR3 region has the DNA TGTGCCAGCAGCTCCCAATGGGGTAATCGGGAGACCCAGTACTTC. It encodes CASSSQWGNRETQYF.

V usage is TRBV2 and J usage is TRBJ2-7; D could derive from TRBD1 or TRBD2 (5 bases each). CDR1 and CDR2 (germline): SNHLY, FYNNEI. Trimming pared 6 bases from V and 3 bases from J, leaving 9 bases between. This CDR3 spans 12 amino acids. The CDR3 DNA follows: TGTGCCAGCAGAGGGGAGATCTACGAGCAGTACTTC. It yields the protein CASRGEIYEQYF.

The chain joins TRBV27 to TRBJ2-2; D is ambiguous. This CDR3 spans 16 amino acids. V was trimmed by 4 bases and J by 0 bases, leaving 12 bases between them. From germline, CDR1 is MNHEY and CDR2 SMNVEV (reference sequence). CDR3 sequence: CASSSFASANTGELFF. CDR3 DNA sequence: TGTGCCAGCAGTTCCTTCGCGAGCGCGAACACCGGGGAGCTGTTTTTT.